This TCR beta chain was sequenced in a study of T cells in Graves' hyperthyroidism and ophthalmopathy. A few counts support this clonotype. Amplified TCR beta CDR3 regions derived from RNA transcripts. HTBI primers were employed in a first-round RT-PCR of the TCR CDR3. One entry per CDR3 protein, called by TCRdb with MiXCR from the multiplex PCR reads. Altogether some 270,000 distinct CDR3 sequences are present, approximately 25% being singletons, with the ten largest covering about a third. Fresh peripheral blood, 7.5 to 10 ml of it, supplied the PBMCs. J was trimmed by 4 bases and V by 0 bases; bases with no gene match: 21. Germline assignment: CDR1 MNHEY and CDR2 SVGEGT. The CDR3 totals 20 residues.

J is TRBJ2-7 and V is TRBV6-2 or TRBV6-3; 7 bases are shared with TRBD1. This TCR derives from a woman aged 40 to 55 with Graves' ophthalmopathy. Sequencing was done on a sample of blood. The CDR3 loop is CASSYSSSTAYTGTAYEQYF. DNA of the CDR3: TGTGCCAGCAGTTACTCGAGTTCAACCGCCTACACCGGGACAGCGTACGAGCAGTACTTC.